This TCR beta chain derives from a study of T cells in Graves' hyperthyroidism and ophthalmopathy. Study observations and caveats: From stable hyperthyroidism, ophthalmopathy was set apart by a 13 V-J model.

Amplified TCR beta CDR3 regions derived from RNA transcripts. TCR CDR3 underwent first-round RT-PCR with the HTBI primer set. Via MiXCR, TCRdb re-called the multiplex PCR reads, giving one row per CDR3 protein. The sample includes some 180,000 distinct CDR3 sequences, about a sixth of them seen just once. This clonotype was counted only a few times. Its antigen is unknown. Fresh peripheral blood, 7.5 to 10 ml, yielded the PBMCs. V was trimmed by 4 bases and J by 4 bases, leaving 11 bases between them. Germline values: CDR1 LNHDA, CDR2 SQIVND (reference sequence). The CDR3 sequence is 15 residues long. This chain connects TRBV19 to TRBJ2-6, with D possibly TRBD2 on 6 matching bases. Sample: blood. The TCR originated in a woman between 45 and 65 years old with Graves' hyperthyroidism. The CDR3: CASSNPGEGANVLTF. CDR3 sequence (DNA): TGTGCCAGTAGTAATCCGGGGGAGGGGGCCAACGTCCTGACTTTC. The full variable domain, completed using reference TRBV19 and TRBJ2-6, is DGGITQSPKYLFRKEGQNVTLSCEQNLNHDAMYWYRQDPGQGLRLIYYSQIVNDFQKGDIAEGYSVSREKKESFPLTVTSAQKNPTAFYLCASSNPGEGANVLTFGAGSRLTVL.